This T cell receptor (beta chain) derives from a study of Graves' ophthalmopathy and Graves' hyperthyroidism. Broader study findings: Most expanded clonotypes in thyroid above 0.001 frequency also showed up in blood.

This CDR3 comprises 13 residues. With 8 bases removed from V and 7 bases from J, the gap between germline ends came to 14 bases. RNA transcripts yielded amplified TCR beta CDR3 regions. Second-round multiplex PCR came after first-round RT-PCR with HTBI primers. TCRdb reprocessed the multiplex PCR reads with MiXCR, giving one entry per CDR3 protein. The table shows 650,000 to 900,000 distinct CDR3 sequences, with 40% occurring only once. This clonotype has just a few counts. Its target is unknown. The chain has TRBV12-3 or TRBV12-4 and TRBJ2-2, with D uncertain. The sequence was collected from an adult man with Graves' ophthalmopathy. Sequencing was carried out using peripheral blood. The CDR3 sequence is CASPPWANGELFF. The DNA for the CDR3 is TGTGCCAGCCCCCCTTGGGCGAACGGGGAGCTGTTTTTT.